The 5 T cell receptor beta chains below all came from one sample that was sequenced in a study of cytomegalovirus exposure and HLA in healthy donors. The study ran its PCR with 60 Vbeta and 13 Jbeta primers. Here immunoSEQ multiplex PCR was the method, and the copy in TCRdb shows in-frame clones only, minus some. The sample has around 180,000 clones, roughly 84% seen once. Sequencing was performed on PBMCs. The receptors here all came from a boy aged 2 to 10 in good health and CMV-seronegative.

V gene TRBV7-8 combines with J gene TRBJ2-2; D remains ambiguous. Germline-derived CDR1 and CDR2 are SGHVS and FQNEAQ. V dropped 2 bases and J dropped 4 bases, with 5 bases sitting between them. CDR3 length equals 13 residues. CDR3 sequence (DNA): TGTGCCAGCAGCTTAATATCCACCGGGGAGCTGTTTTTT. It translates to CASSLISTGELFF.

The chain has TRBV29-1 and TRBJ2-1, with 7 bases lining up with TRBD1. CDR1 and CDR2 (germline): SQVTM, ANQGSEA. The CDR3 extends over 13 amino acids. The V gene end was trimmed by 7 bases and the J gene end by 0 bases; junction bases not matched to a gene: 3. The CDR3 region is CSAQGSSYNEQFF. The CDR3 DNA reads TGCAGCGCACAGGGGAGCTCCTACAATGAGCAGTTCTTC.

This chain links TRBV29-1 with TRBJ2-5; D call uncertain. Germline CDR1 SQVTM, CDR2 ANQGSEA. The CDR3 extends over 10 amino acids. V was cut by 3 bases and J by 12 bases, with 11 bases left in between. CDR3: CSVDHFPKYF. CDR3 DNA: TGCAGCGTTGATCACTTCCCGAAGTACTTC. Full variable domain (missing parts from reference TRBV29-1 and TRBJ2-5): SAVISQKPSRDICQRGTSLTIQCQVDSQVTMMFWYRQQPGQSLTLIATANQGSEATYESGFVIDKFPISRPNLTFSTLTVSNMSPEDSSIYLCSVDHFPKYFGPGTRLLVL.

J is TRBJ1-1 and V is TRBV5-5, with a possible D match to TRBD1 (6 bases). The germline V gene has CDR1 SGHKS and CDR2 YYEKEE (reference sequence). This CDR3 is 15 amino acids long. Deletions cut 3 bases from V and 4 bases from J, with 16 bases between. The CDR3 region has the DNA TGTGCCAGCAGCTCAGGACAGACCCGAATCACTGAAGCTTTCTTT. It encodes CASSSGQTRITEAFF.

The chain employs TRBV28 and TRBJ2-7; D is possibly TRBD1 (6 bases). This CDR3 has 14 amino acids. Germline CDR1 reads MDHEN; CDR2 reads SYDVKM. The ends were cut back, 3 bases at V and 5 bases at J, with 14 bases in the middle. The CDR3 coding sequence is TGTGCCAGCAGTTTGTACCAGGGGCTCGACGAGCAGTACTTC. Its protein product is CASSLYQGLDEQYF.